Below are 10 T cell receptor beta chains sequenced from a single sample in a study of beta chain features in type 1 diabetes (dated by TCRdb to between 2017 and 2018). The library was made by the immunoSEQ multiplex PCR assay. The entire isolated RNA was reverse transcribed using the High Capacity cDNA Reverse Transcription Kit, and thus expressed TCRB transcripts were sequenced. TCRdb provides this immuneACCESS table in a form limited to in-frame rearrangements. Some clones are lacking; in checked studies, under half of them reflect an unresolved V gene, and why the rest are absent is not known. A total of almost 350,000 clones appear in this sample, roughly 8% of them only once. The ten largest clones take up less than 0.45% of the sample. Source material: central memory CD4+ T cells from blood. The receptors were gathered from a young woman in good health.

The chain recombines TRBV29-1 with TRBJ2-5, with D perhaps TRBD1 or TRBD2 (5 bases each). The CDR3 covers 12 residues. Trimming shortened V by 4 bases and J by 5 bases, and 11 bases separated the two germline ends. CDR1 is SQVTM, CDR2 ANQGSEA, per germline. The CDR3 sequence: CSVGWGYETQYF. In nucleotides, the CDR3 is TGCAGCGTTGGATGGGGGTATGAGACCCAGTACTTC.

This clone was observed at least ten times. Written as DNA, the CDR3 is TGTGCCAGCAACTCGCCGAACACCGGGGAGCTGTTTTTT. Translating it yields CASNSPNTGELFF. The rearrangement joins TRBV28 to TRBJ2-2, with D uncertain. This CDR3 spans 13 amino acids. V lost 7 bases and J lost 0, with 6 bases in between. CDR1 and CDR2 (germline): MDHEN, SYDVKM.

This clone was observed a few times. The V gene is TRBV6-5, the J gene TRBJ2-7; D call uncertain. V dropped 3 bases and J dropped 1 base, with 13 bases sitting between them. The CDR3 covers 15 residues. Looked up from germline, CDR1 is MNHEY and CDR2 is SVGAGI. The CDR3 region is CASSYMHAPSYEQYF. CDR3 bases: TGTGCCAGCAGTTATATGCACGCGCCTTCCTACGAGCAGTACTTC.

This clone was recorded at least ten times. The chain recombines TRBV10-3 with TRBJ2-1, with TRBD2 matching 10 bases. The CDR3 runs 16 residues. Germline values: CDR1 ENHRY, CDR2 SYGVKD. V dropped 4 bases and J dropped 3; count of bases not matched to a gene: 6. CDR3 sequence: CAISGRRTSGYNEQFF. CDR3 coding DNA: TGTGCCATCAGTGGTCGTCGGACTAGCGGCTACAATGAGCAGTTCTTC.

This clone was counted a few times. V is TRBV7-2 and J is TRBJ2-5; D ambiguous. Germline lookup yields CDR1 SGHTA and CDR2 FQGNSA. CDR3 length: 18 amino acids. The V gene lost 4 bases and the J gene lost 1 base, with 22 bases spanning the gap. The CDR3 loop is CASSSITRSRITQETQYF. In DNA form, the CDR3 reads TGTGCCAGCAGCTCAATAACCAGATCACGGATAACCCAAGAGACCCAGTACTTC. Supplemented by reference TRBV7-2 and TRBJ2-5, the full variable domain reads GAGVSQSPSNKVTEKGKDVELRCDPISGHTALYWYRQSLGQGLEFLIYFQGNSAPDKSGLPSDRFSAERTGGSVSTLTIQRTQQEDSAVYLCASSSITRSRITQETQYFGPGTRLLVL.

The gene calls are TRBV28 and TRBJ2-7; D is unresolved. Germline V gene sequence: CDR1 MDHEN, CDR2 SYDVKM. The CDR3 consists of 11 residues. Trimming left V 7 bases short and J 3 bases short, with 7 bases between. The chain's CDR3 is CASTYNYEQYF. The CDR3 DNA reads as TGTGCCAGCACCTATAACTACGAGCAGTACTTC.

This clone was found a few times. The rearrangement joins TRBV30 to TRBJ2-6; possible D gene TRBD2, 7 bases. CDR3 size: 15 residues. Trimming stripped 1 base from V and 4 bases from J, with 11 bases between. Germline assignment: CDR1 GTSNPN and CDR2 SVGIG (reference sequence). The CDR3 sequence: CAWSARGAGANVLTF. DNA of the CDR3: TGTGCCTGGAGTGCTCGGGGGGCCGGGGCCAACGTCCTGACTTTC.

This clone was found many times. This rearrangement joins TRBV28 to TRBJ1-5; TRBD1 might be the D (5 bases). V lost 3 bases and J 8 bases, leaving 17 bases between the germline ends. The V gene's germline CDR1 is MDHEN and CDR2 SYDVKM. The CDR3 runs to 15 residues. The CDR3 DNA reads as TGTGCCAGCAGTTTCCCGGGGCAGCGTAACAAGCCCCAGCATTTT. This codes for CASSFPGQRNKPQHF.

This clone was found a few times. Here the CDR3 reads CSVYSFETDTQYF. The CDR3 DNA reads as TGCAGCGTTTATAGCTTCGAAACAGATACGCAGTATTTT. V is TRBV29-1 and J is TRBJ2-3; D is unclear. CDR3 length equals 13 residues. V was cut by 5 bases and J by 3 bases, with 12 bases left in between. Germline loops: CDR1 SQVTM, CDR2 ANQGSEA.

This clone was detected only a few times. The same CDR3 arises from other DNA sequences in this sample as well. The rearrangement joins TRBV7-2 to TRBJ1-5; D call uncertain. Trimming stripped 1 base from V and 3 bases from J, with 4 bases between. This CDR3 contains 13 residues. CDR1 is SGHTA and CDR2 is FQGNSA in the germline V gene. CDR3 protein: CASSLGVNQPQHF. CDR3 nucleotide sequence: TGTGCCAGCAGCTTAGGGGTCAATCAGCCCCAGCATTTT. Variable domain in full (rest from reference TRBV7-2 and TRBJ1-5): GAGVSQSPSNKVTEKGKDVELRCDPISGHTALYWYRQSLGQGLEFLIYFQGNSAPDKSGLPSDRFSAERTGGSVSTLTIQRTQQEDSAVYLCASSLGVNQPQHFGDGTRLSIL.